The 3 T cell receptor beta chains reported below all come from one sample, sequenced in a study of stem cell transplantation in POMP-related autoinflammatory disease. Measured with immunoSEQ multiplex PCR; TCRdb has only the in-frame clones, and not every one. The sample lists 900 to 1,300 clones, roughly 91% occurring once. Material for sequencing was a CXCR5-defined cell subset from PBMCs. These receptors were collected from a human donor in good health.

The chain recombines TRBV7-6 with TRBJ1-3; D may be TRBD1 (5 bases). This CDR3 is 19 amino acids long. Deletions cut 1 base from V and 0 bases from J, with 19 bases between. Germline V gene data show CDR1 as SGHVS and CDR2 as FNYEAQ. This CDR3 is CASSLVGDGQRNSGNTIYF. The CDR3 nucleotides are TGTGCCAGCAGCTTAGTGGGGGACGGCCAGCGAAACTCTGGAAACACCATATATTTT.

The rearrangement links TRBV9 to TRBJ2-2; D is ambiguous. CDR3 length: 13 residues. Trimming pared 4 bases from V and 6 bases from J, leaving 10 bases between. Germline lookup yields CDR1 SGDLS and CDR2 YYNGEE. For the CDR3, the DNA is TGTGCCAGCAGCCCAACATGGTCCGGGGAGCTGTTTTTT. Its protein product is CASSPTWSGELFF.

The chain is built from TRBV19 and TRBJ2-1; D is uncertain. The CDR3 consists of 15 residues. Deletions cut 4 bases from V and 0 bases from J, with 10 bases between. Germline lookup yields CDR1 LNHDA and CDR2 SQIVND (reference sequence). CDR3: CASSKDFLSYNEQFF. The CDR3 nucleotides read TGTGCCAGTAGTAAGGATTTTCTCTCCTACAATGAGCAGTTCTTC.